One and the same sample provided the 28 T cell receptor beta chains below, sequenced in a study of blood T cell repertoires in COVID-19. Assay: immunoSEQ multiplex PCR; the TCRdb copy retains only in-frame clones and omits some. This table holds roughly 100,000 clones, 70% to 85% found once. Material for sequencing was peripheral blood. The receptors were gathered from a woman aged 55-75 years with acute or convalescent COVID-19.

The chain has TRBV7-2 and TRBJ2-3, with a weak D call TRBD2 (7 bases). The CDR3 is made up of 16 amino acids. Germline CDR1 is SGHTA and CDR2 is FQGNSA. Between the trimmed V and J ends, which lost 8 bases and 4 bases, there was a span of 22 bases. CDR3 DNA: TGTGCCAGCCAGCGCGGCCTGGGGGGGGGCGCAGATACGCAGTATTTT. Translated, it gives CASQRGLGGGADTQYF.

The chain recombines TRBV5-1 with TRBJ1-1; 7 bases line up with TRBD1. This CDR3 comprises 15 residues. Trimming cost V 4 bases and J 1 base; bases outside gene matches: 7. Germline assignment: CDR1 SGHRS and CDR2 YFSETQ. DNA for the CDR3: TGCGCCAGCAGCACCACAGACAGGGAGAACACTGAAGCTTTCTTT. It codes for CASSTTDRENTEAFF.

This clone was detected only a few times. CDR3 in amino acids: CASSPSDRVYEQYF. The CDR3 nucleotides read TGTGCCAGCTCCCCCTCTGACAGGGTCTACGAGCAGTACTTC. The chain links TRBV18 to TRBJ2-7; 7 bases are a match to TRBD1. CDR3 size: 14 residues. Germline V gene lookup returns CDR1 KGHSH and CDR2 LQKENI. V lost 6 bases, J lost 3 bases, and 8 bases stayed unmatched.

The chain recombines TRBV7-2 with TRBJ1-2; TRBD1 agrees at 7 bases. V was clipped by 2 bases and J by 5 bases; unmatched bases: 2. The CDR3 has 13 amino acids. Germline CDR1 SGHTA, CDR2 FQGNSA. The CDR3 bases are TGTGCCAGCAGCTTAAGGGACAGTTATGGCTACACCTTC. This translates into CASSLRDSYGYTF.

This chain's CDR3 is CASRLDRNDGYTF. CDR3 nucleotides: TGTGCCAGCAGATTGGACAGGAACGATGGCTACACCTTC. The V call is TRBV28, the J call TRBJ1-2, with 7 bases lining up with TRBD1. CDR1 is MDHEN and CDR2 is SYDVKM in the germline V gene. CDR3 length: 13 amino acids. V lost 6 bases, J lost 6 bases, and 7 bases stayed unmatched.

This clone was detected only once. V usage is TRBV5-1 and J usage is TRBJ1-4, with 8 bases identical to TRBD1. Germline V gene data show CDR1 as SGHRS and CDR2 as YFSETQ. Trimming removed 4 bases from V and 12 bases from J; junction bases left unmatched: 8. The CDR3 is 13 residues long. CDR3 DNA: TGCGCCAGCAGCACAAACCGGGGACAGGAACTGTTTTTT. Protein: CASSTNRGQELFF. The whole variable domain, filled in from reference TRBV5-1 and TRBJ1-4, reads KAGVTQTPRYLIKTRGQQVTLSCSPISGHRSVSWYQQTPGQGLQFLFEYFSETQRNKGNFPGRFSGRQFSNSRSEMNVSTLELGDSALYLCASSTNRGQELFFGSGTQLSVL.

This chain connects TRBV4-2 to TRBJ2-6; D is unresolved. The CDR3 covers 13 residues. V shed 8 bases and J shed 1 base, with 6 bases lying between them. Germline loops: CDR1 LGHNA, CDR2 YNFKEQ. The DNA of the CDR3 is TGTGCCAGCGAGGAATCTGGGGCCAACGTCCTGACTTTC. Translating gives CASEESGANVLTF.

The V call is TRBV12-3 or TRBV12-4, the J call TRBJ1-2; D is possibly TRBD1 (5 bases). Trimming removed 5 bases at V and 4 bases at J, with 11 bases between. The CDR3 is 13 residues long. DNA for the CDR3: TGTGCCAGCAGTCGGGACTTCCCCTATGGCTACACCTTC. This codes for CASSRDFPYGYTF.

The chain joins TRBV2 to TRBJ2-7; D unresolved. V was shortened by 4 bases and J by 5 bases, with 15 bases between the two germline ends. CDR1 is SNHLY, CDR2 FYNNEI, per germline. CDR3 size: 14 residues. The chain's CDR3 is CASSVWPHEDEQYF. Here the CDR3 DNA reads TGTGCCAGCAGTGTGTGGCCCCACGAGGACGAGCAGTACTTC.

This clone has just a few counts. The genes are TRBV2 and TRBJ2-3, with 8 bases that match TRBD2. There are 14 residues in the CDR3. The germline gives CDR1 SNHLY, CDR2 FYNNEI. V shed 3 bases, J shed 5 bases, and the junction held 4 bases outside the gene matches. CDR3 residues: CASSERGEEDTQYF. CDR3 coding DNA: TGTGCCAGCAGTGAGCGGGGGGAAGAAGATACGCAGTATTTT.

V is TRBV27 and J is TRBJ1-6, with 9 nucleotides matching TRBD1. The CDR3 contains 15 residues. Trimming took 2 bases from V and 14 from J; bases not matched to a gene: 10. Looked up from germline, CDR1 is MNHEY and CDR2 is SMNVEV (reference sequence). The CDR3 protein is CASSLRGTGQYSLHF. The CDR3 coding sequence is TGTGCCAGCAGTTTAAGGGGGACAGGGCAGTATTCCCTCCACTTT.

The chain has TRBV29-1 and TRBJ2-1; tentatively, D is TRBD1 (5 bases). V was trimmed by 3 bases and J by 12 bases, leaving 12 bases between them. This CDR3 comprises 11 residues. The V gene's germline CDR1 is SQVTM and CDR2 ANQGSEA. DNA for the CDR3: TGCAGCGTTGACCGTACAGGCCCGCAGTTCTTC. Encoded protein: CSVDRTGPQFF.

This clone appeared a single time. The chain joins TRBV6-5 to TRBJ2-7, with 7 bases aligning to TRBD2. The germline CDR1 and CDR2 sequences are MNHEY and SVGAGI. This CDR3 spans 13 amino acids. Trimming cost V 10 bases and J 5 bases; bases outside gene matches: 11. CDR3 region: CAILAAGLNEQYF. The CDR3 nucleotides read TGTGCCATCCTAGCAGCGGGGCTTAACGAGCAGTACTTC.

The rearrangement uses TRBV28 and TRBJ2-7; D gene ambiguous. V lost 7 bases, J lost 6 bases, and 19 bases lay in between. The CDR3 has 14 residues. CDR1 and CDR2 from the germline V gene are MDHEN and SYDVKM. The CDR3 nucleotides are TGTGCCAGCAATCGGTGGCAGGTTGGGTCCGAGCAGTACTTC. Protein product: CASNRWQVGSEQYF.

This CDR3 is CASRQTGGTEAFF. In DNA form, the CDR3 reads TGTGCCAGCAGGCAAACAGGGGGGACTGAAGCTTTCTTT. The V gene is TRBV3-1 (or the pseudogene TRBV3-2), the J gene TRBJ1-1; TRBD1 matches at 8 bases. Germline CDR1 reads LGHDT; CDR2 reads YNNKEL (reference sequence). V shed 6 bases and J 5 bases; nucleotides not matched to a gene: 5. The CDR3 has 13 residues.

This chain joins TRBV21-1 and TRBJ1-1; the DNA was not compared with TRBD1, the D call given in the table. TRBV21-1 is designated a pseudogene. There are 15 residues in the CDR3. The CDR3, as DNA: TGTGCCAGCAGCACCCGGACAGGCGGAACGGCTGAAGCTTTCTTT. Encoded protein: CASSTRTGGTAEAFF.

The DNA for the CDR3 is TGTGCCAGCAGCACCGGGGGGGCCTTCTACAATGAGCAGTTCTTC. This sequence encodes CASSTGGAFYNEQFF. The chain recombines TRBV5-4 with TRBJ2-1, with TRBD2 matching over 8 bases. The CDR3 is 15 residues long. With V trimmed by 4 bases and J by 3 bases, 6 bases remained unmatched. Germline CDR1 and CDR2: SGHNT and YYREEE (reference sequence). The full variable domain, its missing parts supplied by reference TRBV5-4 and TRBJ2-1, is ETGVTQSPTHLIKTRGQQVTLRCSSQSGHNTVSWYQQALGQGPQFIFQYYREEENGRGNFPPRFSGLQFPNYSSELNVNALELDDSALYLCASSTGGAFYNEQFFGPGTRLTVL.

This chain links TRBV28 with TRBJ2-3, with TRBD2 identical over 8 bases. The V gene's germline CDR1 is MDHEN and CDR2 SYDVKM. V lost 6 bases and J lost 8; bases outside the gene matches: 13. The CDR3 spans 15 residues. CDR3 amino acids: CASRDTRTSLVTQYF. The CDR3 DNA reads TGTGCCAGCAGAGACACCCGGACTAGCCTTGTTACGCAGTATTTT.

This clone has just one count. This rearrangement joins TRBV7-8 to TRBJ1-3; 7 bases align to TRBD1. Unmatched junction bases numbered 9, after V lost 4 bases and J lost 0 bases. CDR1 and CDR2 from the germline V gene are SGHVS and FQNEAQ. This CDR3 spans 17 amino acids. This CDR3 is CASSSPGQLLSGNTIYF. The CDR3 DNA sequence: TGTGCCAGCAGCTCACCGGGACAGCTTCTCTCTGGAAACACCATATATTTT.

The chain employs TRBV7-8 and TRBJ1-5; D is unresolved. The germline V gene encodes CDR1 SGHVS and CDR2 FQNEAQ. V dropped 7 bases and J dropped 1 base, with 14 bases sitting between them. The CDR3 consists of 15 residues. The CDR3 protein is CASTTTGESNQPQHF. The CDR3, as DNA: TGTGCCAGCACCACCACGGGAGAAAGCAATCAGCCCCAGCATTTT.

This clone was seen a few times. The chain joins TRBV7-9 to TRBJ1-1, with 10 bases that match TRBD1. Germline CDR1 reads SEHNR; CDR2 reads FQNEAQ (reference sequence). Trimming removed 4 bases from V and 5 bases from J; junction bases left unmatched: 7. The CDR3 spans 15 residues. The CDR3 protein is CASSSADRGSTEAFF. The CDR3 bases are TGTGCCAGCAGCTCCGCGGACAGGGGGAGTACTGAAGCTTTCTTT.

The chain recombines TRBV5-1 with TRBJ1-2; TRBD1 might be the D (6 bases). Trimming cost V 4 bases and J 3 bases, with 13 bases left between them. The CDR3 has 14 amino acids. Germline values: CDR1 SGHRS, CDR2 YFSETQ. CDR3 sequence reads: CASSPGVLDYGYTF. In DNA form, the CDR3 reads TGCGCCAGCAGCCCAGGGGTGCTTGACTATGGCTACACCTTC.

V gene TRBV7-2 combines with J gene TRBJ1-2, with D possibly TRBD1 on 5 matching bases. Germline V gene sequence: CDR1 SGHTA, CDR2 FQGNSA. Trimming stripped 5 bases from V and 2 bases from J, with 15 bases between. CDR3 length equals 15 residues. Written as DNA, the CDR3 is TGTGCCAGCAGCCCCCCCTCCAGGGAAAACTATGGCTACACCTTC. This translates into CASSPPSRENYGYTF.

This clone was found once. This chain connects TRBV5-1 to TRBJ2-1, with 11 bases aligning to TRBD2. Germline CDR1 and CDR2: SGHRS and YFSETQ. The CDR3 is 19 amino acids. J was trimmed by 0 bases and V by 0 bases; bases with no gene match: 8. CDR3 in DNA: TGCGCCAGCAGCTTGGGACTAGCGGGATCAGAATCCTCCTACAATGAGCAGTTCTTC. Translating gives CASSLGLAGSESSYNEQFF.

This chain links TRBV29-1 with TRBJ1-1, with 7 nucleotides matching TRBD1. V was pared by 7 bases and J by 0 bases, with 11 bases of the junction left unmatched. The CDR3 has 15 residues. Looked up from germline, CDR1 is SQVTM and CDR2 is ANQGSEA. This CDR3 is CSANPPGTVNTEAFF. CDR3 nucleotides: TGCAGCGCAAACCCTCCGGGGACAGTGAACACTGAAGCTTTCTTT. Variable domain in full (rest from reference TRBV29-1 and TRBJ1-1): SAVISQKPSRDICQRGTSLTIQCQVDSQVTMMFWYRQQPGQSLTLIATANQGSEATYESGFVIDKFPISRPNLTFSTLTVSNMSPEDSSIYLCSANPPGTVNTEAFFGQGTRLTVV.

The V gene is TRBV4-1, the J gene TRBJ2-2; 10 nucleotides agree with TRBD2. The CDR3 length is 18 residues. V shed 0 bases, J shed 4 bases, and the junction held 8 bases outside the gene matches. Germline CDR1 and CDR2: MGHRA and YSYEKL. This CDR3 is CASSQDQPSGSITGELFF. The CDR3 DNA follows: TGCGCCAGCAGCCAAGATCAGCCTAGCGGGAGTATCACCGGGGAGCTGTTTTTT.

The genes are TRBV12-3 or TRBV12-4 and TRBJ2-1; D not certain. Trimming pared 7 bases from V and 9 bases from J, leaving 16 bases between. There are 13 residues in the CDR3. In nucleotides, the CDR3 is TGTGCCAGCATCCTTACTCCTGGCGGTGAGCAGTTCTTC. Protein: CASILTPGGEQFF.

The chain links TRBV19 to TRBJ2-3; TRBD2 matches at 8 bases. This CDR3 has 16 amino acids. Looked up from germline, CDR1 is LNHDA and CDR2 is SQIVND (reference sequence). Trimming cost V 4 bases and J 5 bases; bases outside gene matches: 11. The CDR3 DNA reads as TGTGCCAGTAGTACCCAGCGTAGCGGGGCGGTAGATACGCAGTATTTT. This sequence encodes CASSTQRSGAVDTQYF.